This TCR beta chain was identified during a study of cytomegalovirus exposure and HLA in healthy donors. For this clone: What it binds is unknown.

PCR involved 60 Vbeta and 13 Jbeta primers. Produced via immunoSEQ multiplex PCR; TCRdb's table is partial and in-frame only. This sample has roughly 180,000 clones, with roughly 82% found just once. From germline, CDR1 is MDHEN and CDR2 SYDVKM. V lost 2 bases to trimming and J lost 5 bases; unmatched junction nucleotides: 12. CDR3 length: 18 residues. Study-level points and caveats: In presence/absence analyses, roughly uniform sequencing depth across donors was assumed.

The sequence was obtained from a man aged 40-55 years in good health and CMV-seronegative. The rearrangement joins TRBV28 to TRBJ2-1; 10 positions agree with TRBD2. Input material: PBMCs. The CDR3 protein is CASSLLPLVAGGNNEQFF. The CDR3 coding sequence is TGTGCCAGCAGTTTACTACCCCTAGTAGCGGGGGGAAACAATGAGCAGTTCTTC.